This T cell receptor beta chain was sequenced for a study of T-cell memory formation after mild COVID-19. Study-wide context: Across donors, TCR clusters were largely donor specific.

Study outcomes and limitations: CD4+ clones that contracted lay mainly in CM and EM; CD8+ ones lay in EMRA. Detection of some responders pre-infection suggested pre-existing cross-reactive memory T cells participated.

CDR3 length: 14 amino acids. Germline trimming cut 5 bases from V and 7 bases from J; bases unmatched to any gene: 8. This clonotype has just a few counts. Its antigen is not identified. TCRdb redid the calling of the 5' RACE reads with MiXCR, one entry per CDR3 protein. The sample contains approximately 260,000 distinct CDR3 sequences, about 15% of which appear only once. The chain couples TRBV12-3 or TRBV12-4 to TRBJ1-5; 7 bases are shared with TRBD1. Sequencing input: PBMCs or a T cell subset sorted from them (not recorded which). The TCR sequence derives from a young man who had mild COVID-19 (a few samples of this study predate the infection). Cell type and time point are not known. The DNA of the CDR3 is TGTGCCAGCAGTACAGGGGACTCAGACCAGCCCCAGCATTTT. Translation: CASSTGDSDQPQHF.